A selection of T cell receptor beta chains follows, all from one sample in a study of T cell changes during pregnancy in multiple sclerosis. Assay: immunoSEQ multiplex PCR; the TCRdb copy retains only in-frame clones and omits some. The sample records approximately 50,000 clones, roughly 95% being singletons. This material consisted of CD4+ T cells from peripheral blood mononuclear cells, taken in the third trimester of pregnancy. The origin of the receptors is a female donor with multiple sclerosis, enrolled in a pregnancy study. Each CDR3 is given with its conserved first and last residue. D genes are given only for firm matches. Clone size is shown for a subset of rows, as once, few, many or a class of expanded clone.

>TRBJ2-7|TRBV5-1|-|TRBD2
TGCGCCAGCAGCTACCGACTAGCGGGAGAAGCTACCGAGCAGTACTTC
CASSYRLAGEATEQYF
>TRBJ1-2|TRBV19|-|TRBD1
TGTGCCAGTAGTACCAGGGGACAGACCTACACCTTC
CASSTRGQTYTF
>TRBJ2-1|TRBV28|-|TRBD2
TGTGCCAGCAGTTTACCGGGACTAGCGGGAGCGGCTGAGCAGTTCTTC
CASSLPGLAGAAEQFF
>TRBJ2-3|TRBV5-1|-|TRBD2
TGCGCCAGGATTTTTTTTCGCCTTACACTAGCGGGAGAAATAGATACGCAGTATTTT
CARIFFRLTLAGEIDTQYF
>TRBJ2-7|TRBV28|-|-
TGTGCCAGCAGTTTTATCTACGAGCAGTACTTC
CASSFIYEQYF
>TRBJ2-6|TRBV7-2|-|TRBD2
TGTGCCAGCAGCTTAGCGTTCGGGCGGGGGAGCTCTGGGGCCAACGTCCTGACTTTC
CASSLAFGRGSSGANVLTF
>TRBJ1-4|TRBV7-9|-|TRBD1
TGTGCCAGCAGCTTAGACGGACAGGTGAAAAATGAAAAACTGTTTTTT
CASSLDGQVKNEKLFF
>TRBJ2-7|TRBV5-5|-|-
TGTGCCAGCAGCTTGGAATTGACTAGTGGGTACGAGCAGTACTTC
CASSLELTSGYEQYF
>TRBJ1-1|TRBV5-6|once|TRBD1
TGTGCCAGCACCGATACCGCACAGGGGGCCGTGCGAGCTTTCTTT
CASTDTAQGAVRAFF
>TRBJ2-5|TRBV5-6|-|TRBD1
TGTGCCAGCAGCCTGGGGGGACAGGGGGCTTCGCAGACCCAGTACTTC
CASSLGGQGASQTQYF
>TRBJ2-7|TRBV21-1|-|-
TGTGCCAGCAGCATGACCCGGGACAGGGACTACGAGCAGTACTTC
CASSMTRDRDYEQYF
>TRBJ2-7|TRBV27|-|TRBD1
TGTGCCAGCAGTTTCAACGGAATCAGACAGGGGAAAGGCGAGCAGTACTTC
CASSFNGIRQGKGEQYF
>TRBJ2-7|TRBV7-8|-|TRBD1
TGTGCCAGCAGCACGGGACAGGGGCCAGTAGCGGTATCCTACGAGCAGTACTTC
CASSTGQGPVAVSYEQYF
>TRBJ2-7|TRBV19|-|TRBD1
TGTGCCAGTAGAGGGATACGGACAGGAGCTTTAGCCGAGCAGTACTTC
CASRGIRTGALAEQYF
>TRBJ2-2|TRBV29-1|-|-
TGCAGCGTTGTCGGGGACACCGGGGAGCTGTTTTTT
CSVVGDTGELFF
>TRBJ2-3|TRBV6-1|-|-
TGTGCCAGCAGTGAAGAAGGAGGGGGCCCAGATACGCAGTATTTT
CASSEEGGGPDTQYF
>TRBJ1-1|TRBV2|-|-
TGTGCCAGCATTCAGACAGCCATGAACACTGAAGCTTTCTTT
CASIQTAMNTEAFF
>TRBJ2-7|TRBV27|-|TRBD1
TGTGCCAGCAGTTTGAGACAGGGCTACGAGCAGTACTTC
CASSLRQGYEQYF
>TRBJ2-7|TRBV6-5|-|-
TGTGCCAGCAGTTACAACGGGGATTACGAGCAGTACTTC
CASSYNGDYEQYF
>TRBJ1-1|TRBV5-1|-|-
TGCGCCAGCAGTTACTCGGGCACTGAAGCTTTCTTT
CASSYSGTEAFF
>TRBJ2-7|TRBV19|-|TRBD1
TGTGCCAGTAGTACCAGGAGACAGGGATACTACGAGCAGTACTTC
CASSTRRQGYYEQYF
>TRBJ2-7|TRBV7-2|-|TRBD2
TGTGCCAGCAGCTCCGTCGGGACTAGCGGAGCCTACGAGCAGTACTTC
CASSSVGTSGAYEQYF
>TRBJ1-2|TRBV19|-|TRBD1
TGTGCCAGTAGTATGGCCCGGGACAGGGGCCCCCTTGGCTACACCTTC
CASSMARDRGPLGYTF
>TRBJ1-2|TRBV25-1|-|-
TGTGCCAGCAGTGAATTAGGGGTTGGTAACTATGGCTACACCTTC
CASSELGVGNYGYTF
>TRBJ1-1|TRBV28|-|-
TGTGCCAGCAGCGCAGGGGCCTTGAACACTGAAGCTTTCTTT
CASSAGALNTEAFF
>TRBJ2-3|TRBV11-1|-|-
TGTGCCAGCAGCTTGGACGGAGGAAGCACAGATACGCAGTATTTT
CASSLDGGSTDTQYF
>TRBJ2-2|TRBV7-8|-|TRBD1
TGTGCCAGCAGACGGAGGCAGAAATCGGACAGGGGAAACACCGGGGAGCTGTTTTTT
CASRRRQKSDRGNTGELFF
>TRBJ2-3|TRBV7-2|-|TRBD2
TGTGCCAGCAGCTATCCGGGACTAGCAACTGATACGCAGTATTTT
CASSYPGLATDTQYF
>TRBJ2-7|TRBV18|-|-
TGTGCCAGCTCACCCCGACAGGAAAGCTCCTACGAGCAGTACTTC
CASSPRQESSYEQYF
>TRBJ2-7|TRBV11-2|-|-
TGTGCCAGCAGCTTAGGAGGGAGGAAGGTCTTCTACGAGCAGTACTTC
CASSLGGRKVFYEQYF
>TRBJ2-1|TRBV9|once|-
TGTGCCAGCAGCGAAGGCAGCGGCAGCTACAATGAGCAGTTCTTC
CASSEGSGSYNEQFF
>TRBJ1-4|TRBV7-2|-|-
TGTGCCAGCAGCTCGCGCCCTGGAGCTAATGAAAAACTGTTTTTT
CASSSRPGANEKLFF
>TRBJ2-7|TRBV19|-|-
TGTGCCAGTAGTATCTCGACAAACTCCTACGAGCAGTACTTC
CASSISTNSYEQYF
>TRBJ1-1|TRBV18|-|-
TGTGCCAGCTCACCCAATGAATATACGCTATCGGGTTTCTTT
CASSPNEYTLSGFF
>TRBJ1-2|TRBV6-1|-|-
TGTGCCAGCAGTGAAGCGCTTTTCGGTTCTAACTATGGCTACACCTTC
CASSEALFGSNYGYTF
>TRBJ2-5|TRBV7-8|-|TRBD1
TGTGCCAGCAGCCGGACAGGGGACCAAGAGACCCAGTACTTC
CASSRTGDQETQYF
>TRBJ1-6|TRBV27|-|-
TGTGCCACCCGCGGGGAGGGTGCATTCGGTTCACCCCTCCACTTT
CATRGEGAFGSPLHF
>TRBJ1-5|TRBV5-1|-|-
TGCGCCAGCAGCTTGGTCGGCGGTAGCAATCAGCCCCAGCATTTT
CASSLVGGSNQPQHF
>TRBJ1-6|TRBV6-5|-|-
TGTGCCAGCACCAGCGGGTGGGTTTCACCCCTCCACTTT
CASTSGWVSPLHF
>TRBJ1-2|TRBV5-4|-|-
TGTGCCAGCAGCTTGGGGGGACTTAACTATGGCTACACCTTC
CASSLGGLNYGYTF
>TRBJ1-2|TRBV25-1|-|-
TGTGCCAGCAGTGAAACAGGTTGGAATAACTATGGCTACACCTTC
CASSETGWNNYGYTF
>TRBJ2-5|TRBV7-2|-|-
TGTGCCAGCAGCTTAGGCGGGGGCTCTCAAGAGACCCAGTACTTC
CASSLGGGSQETQYF
>TRBJ1-4|TRBV18|-|TRBD1
TGTGCCAGCTCCCCGGGGACAGAGGAGGAAAAACTGTTTTTT
CASSPGTEEEKLFF
>TRBJ2-3|TRBV7-8|-|TRBD2
TGTGCCAGCAGCCGGACTAGCGGGGGAGATACGCAGTATTTT
CASSRTSGGDTQYF
>TRBJ1-1|TRBV9|-|-
TGTGCCAGCAGCCCAGGATTGACAGGTAGCGTAGCTTTCTTT
CASSPGLTGSVAFF
>TRBJ1-1|TRBV29-1|once|TRBD1
TGCAGCGTTGAGCGGACAGGTCTTCCTTCGGCTGAAGCTTTCTTT
CSVERTGLPSAEAFF
>TRBJ1-5|TRBV7-8|-|TRBD1
TGTGCCAGCAGCACGGGACAGGGGAGGAATCAGCCCCAGCATTTT
CASSTGQGRNQPQHF
>TRBJ2-3|TRBV5-1|-|TRBD1
TGCGCCAGCAGCTTGGACGGGACAGGGTTGGTAGATACGCAGTATTTT
CASSLDGTGLVDTQYF
>TRBJ1-1|TRBV5-1|-|-
TGCGCCAGCAGCCCAGCGCCGGGCAGGGCGAATACTGAAGCTTTCTTT
CASSPAPGRANTEAFF
>TRBJ2-5|TRBV11-1|-|TRBD1
TGTGCCAGTAGTGACAGGGGGCCAGAGACCCAGTACTTC
CASSDRGPETQYF
>TRBJ1-2|TRBV15|-|-
TGTGCCACCAGCAGGGACAGTGGCTATGGCTACACCTTC
CATSRDSGYGYTF
>TRBJ2-3|TRBV9|-|TRBD2
TGTGCCAGCAGCGTAGATGTTAGCGGGGGGGTGAAAGATACGCAGTATTTT
CASSVDVSGGVKDTQYF
>TRBJ2-6|TRBV19|-|-
TGTGCCAGCCGCATCGAGGTTGGCTGGGCCAACGTCCTGACTTTC
CASRIEVGWANVLTF
>TRBJ2-1|TRBV6-4|once|-
TGTGCCAGCAGTGTGAAACAGGGATACAATGAGCAGTTCTTC
CASSVKQGYNEQFF
>TRBJ1-1|TRBV30|-|-
TGTGCCTGGAGTGTACGGAGACAGAGTTCGAAGGAGGGCACTGAAGCTTTCTTT
CAWSVRRQSSKEGTEAFF
>TRBJ2-6|TRBV5-4|-|TRBD2
TGTGCCAGCAGCTTGGGTAGCGGGGGTCCTGGGGCCAACGTCCTGACTTTC
CASSLGSGGPGANVLTF
>TRBJ1-5|TRBV10-2|-|-
TGCGCCAGCAGTGAGTCGAGAGGGAATGGAAATCAGCCCCAGCATTTT
CASSESRGNGNQPQHF